This TCR beta chain stems from a study of cytomegalovirus exposure and HLA in healthy donors (dated by TCRdb to about 2017). Regarding the complete study: According to an earlier analysis of 587 of the donors, 150 million to 200 million T cells yielded 95 million to 140 million unique TCR beta sequences and 276 Gb of sequence data. Roughly 300 gigabases of sequencing data and some 85 million unique TCR sequences were included in an early release covering over 600 HLA-typed donors. Of the approximately 400 genotyped donors, 81% fell in the genetic ancestry cluster associated with self-reported Caucasian donors. The aim of the study was to test whether cataloging public T cell receptors could identify signatures of past pathogen exposure. Using immunosequencing, the study profiled T cell repertoires from around 670 subjects and related those repertoires to cytomegalovirus serostatus. Besides the first cohort of approximately 670 subjects, a separate validation cohort made up of over a hundred different subjects was used. High-throughput TCR immunosequencing, statistical association of individual TCRs with disease status, and machine learning were combined to predict cytomegalovirus infection status. To study patterns of TCR occurrence, a later analysis re-analyzed previously published TCR beta repertoires from several hundred donors and added high-resolution HLA genotyping. Rather than drawing on any new phenotypic data, the later analysis identified candidate immune exposures from TCR beta sequences and the way those sequences occurred across donors. To decide whether each TCR beta V gene segment behaved as functional or pseudogenic, an earlier analysis of some 600 of the donors relied on high-throughput TCR beta sequencing. Donor age, sex, ethnicity and CMV serostatus were compiled together with the repertoire data. In a later genetic analysis, genome-wide SNP genotypes for about 55% of the roughly 700 donors were used, and that subset was treated as a discovery cohort. All discovery cohort repertoires had been generated using a single sequencing platform. Both class I and class II loci were covered by HLA typing, at four-digit resolution. Typing coverage varied by locus: roughly 629-640 donors for A, B, C, DRB1 and DQB1; roughly 560 for DQA1; more than 600 for DPA1; some 470 for DPB1. Because of strong linkage in the cohort, a handful of DR-DQ haplotypes were treated as single units for association and clustering. On average, roughly 250,000 unique TCR beta nucleotide sequences were sequenced per donor among several hundred genotyped donors of the cohort, with 15% to 20% of those sequences being non-productive. Study-wide conclusions, independent of this receptor: Because counts were too low, 15 or so rarely observed V segments, including chromosome 9 orphons, were excluded from the earlier analysis of 587 of the donors. According to a later analysis, TCR association rates differed among HLA loci, with DRB1 alleles showing the most associated TCRs and HLA-C alleles showing the fewest. In vitro tests confirmed that three of the cytomegalovirus-associated TCR beta chains recognize cytomegalovirus antigens. A later analysis associated around 16,000 TCR beta sequences with specific HLA alleles at a false discovery rate of 0.05. Broadly in line with IMGT annotations, most TCR beta V segments showed up in productive rearrangements about 90% or about 30% of the time in an earlier analysis of some 590 of the donors. According to a later analysis, most CMV-associated TCR beta chains appeared to be HLA-restricted, and the HLA associations seemed to be driven largely by CMV exposure. Strong co-occurrence of HLA alleles, especially DR and DQ, made assigning TCR associations to individual alleles difficult. The 87-base-pair reads could not distinguish some IMGT-functional V segments, including TRBV6-2 and TRBV6-3, so those segments were excluded. According to the authors, the approach could potentially be generalized to other disease states and immunological phenotypes. In the study, some 160 TCR beta chains were listed as associated with cytomegalovirus. Most TCR sequences were observed very rarely across donors, whereas some public TCRs were present in many individuals. Compared with equally common non-associated chains, HLA-associated TCR beta chains in a later analysis were more clonally expanded and had lower generation probabilities. A further reported finding was that TCR beta sequences accurately predicted the HLA-A and HLA-B alleles for most subjects in the first cohort. Several of the top co-occurrence clusters appeared to be linked to parvovirus B19, influenza, CMV and Epstein-Barr virus, according to a later analysis. The only immune exposure information available for the cohort was CMV serostatus. Only TCR beta chains were sequenced in this cohort, and the absence of alpha or paired-chain data limited detectable features. Compared with the approximately 670-donor mean, donors in an Asian-associated ancestry cluster had fewer N-insertions in productive TCRs, according to a later genetic analysis. Cytomegalovirus status was reported to be diagnosed by the classifier with high specificity and sensitivity in both the original and validation cohorts. V-gene and J-gene trimming of TCR beta chains was associated with a missense DCLRE1C variant in a later genetic analysis, and the association was replicated in an independent cohort. Linkage disequilibrium might explain the correlated functional status among segregating V segments, but an unknown experimental factor could not be ruled out. The presence/absence analyses assumed that sequencing depth was roughly uniform across donors, and that assumption may not be true. A cluster of highly shared sequence variants was judged likely to represent a technical artifact of the sequencing pipeline. Because HLA typing was unavailable for some donors at each locus, only the typed subset was used in association tests.

The cohort consisted of 600 to 750 healthy bone marrow donors. At the time of sampling, every cohort member was nominally healthy, though immune exposures that went unrecorded were likely present. The donor was CMV seronegative and belonged to the group of over 300 seronegative cohort members. A peripheral blood sample was collected from each donor, and TCR beta sequencing was performed on peripheral blood mononuclear cells. The Qiagen DNeasy Blood Extraction Kit was used to extract genomic DNA from the blood cell samples. Libraries were built with the immunoSEQ multiplex PCR assay. The multiplex PCR relied on a mix of 60 forward primers for TCR Vbeta segments and 13 reverse primers for TCR Jbeta segments. The CDR3 region of rearranged TCR beta genes was amplified from genomic DNA with a multiplex PCR assay. The Illumina HiSeq System was used to sequence the amplified TCR beta libraries as 87-base-pair reads. The authors' pipeline ran thus. In a later analysis, some 80 million unique TCR beta chains were counted across the approximately 620 repertoires, and approximately 11 million of these chains were shared by at least two donors. Raw reads were error-corrected and collapsed into unique sequences with a nearest-neighbor algorithm that merged closely related sequences to remove PCR and sequencing errors. CDR3 sequences were aligned to IMGT reference sequences to assign V, D and J gene segments. For a sequence to be retained, a match of at least six nucleotides to both a V gene segment and a J gene segment was required. A rearrangement was called productive if the CDR3 had no stop codons and remained in frame with V and J, and every other rearrangement was called non-productive. Following IMGT convention, CDR3 was defined as the stretch from the second conserved V-encoded cysteine up to the conserved J-encoded phenylalanine. Sequences without an unambiguous match to a single V gene segment were excluded from the earlier analysis of 587 of the donors. In an earlier analysis of 587 of the donors, V segments were called functional above 56.7% productive rearrangements and were called segregating when the between-donor standard deviation exceeded 5%. A statistical classification framework was built for diagnosing cytomegalovirus status from the catalog of TCR beta chain sequences. In a later analysis, V and J genes were assigned by comparing TCR nucleotide sequences against IMGT/GENE-DB human TR gene sequences. The TCRdist pipeline was used in a later analysis to assign CDR3 sequences and most-parsimonious VDJ recombination scenarios. In a later analysis, each TCR beta chain was defined by its CDR3 amino acid sequence together with its V-gene family, and reads lacking a unique V-gene family were excluded. In a later analysis, 450 to 600 highly shared, low-generation-probability nucleotide sequences were removed to address suspected cross-contamination and a sequencing artifact. In a later analysis, a clonal expansion index was calculated for each public chain from normalized within-repertoire ranks of inferred template counts. In a later analysis, generation probabilities were computed with a VDJ recombination model fitted to out-of-frame rearrangements, and the resulting probabilities were checked against IGoR. Hypergeometric tests were used in a later analysis to score TCR-TCR, TCR-HLA and TCR-CMV co-occurrence, with a repertoire-size bias correction applied to the TCR pairs. A later analysis estimated false discovery rates by permuting HLA or CMV assignments 20 times. In a later analysis, co-occurring TCRs were grouped using DBSCAN, and TCRdist sequence similarity was added for clustering within HLA-allele-positive subsets. Repertoires with fewer than 30,000 or more than 120,000 public chains were left out of co-occurrence clustering, as were five repertoires with anomalous nucleotide sharing. TCRdb took this table from immuneACCESS and kept in-frame rearrangements with V and J called. Such tables lack part of the clones; where checked against another copy, unresolved V genes explain under half of the gap, and the rest is unexplained. Clone size and the V and J calls come from that table; the DNA yielded D and trimming. In this sample the table shows about 140,000 clones, around 86% of which occur a single time. 2.9% of the sample is held by the ten biggest clonotypes.

There are 14 amino acids in the CDR3, from cysteine to phenylalanine inclusive. Of the read, only the CDR3 DNA is kept; its 42 bases are in frame from base 1. CDR1 and CDR2, looked up from the germline V gene (reference sequence), are MNHNY and SVGAGI. V is clipped by 11 bases and J by 1 base, and the sequence between their germline boundaries is 12 bases long. This clone turned up a few times. Its antigen has not been determined. The input lacks base qualities; no much larger clone sits a single base away. The TCR originated in a woman aged 25 to 39 in good health and CMV-seronegative. Recombination linked TRBV6-6 to TRBJ2-6; perhaps TRBD1 is the D gene, with 5 bases matching. Sequenced: PBMCs. The bases are TGTGCCGCCAGCAGGGTATCTGGGGCCAACGTCCTGACTTTC. Translation gives CAASRVSGANVLTF.